The clone carrying this TCR beta chain came up many times. This sample stems from a study of blood T cells in healthy people across ages. CDR1 is LGHNA and CDR2 is YSLEER in the germline V gene. V shed 1 base and J 2 bases; nucleotides not matched to a gene: 3. The CDR3 spans 17 residues. Combining a sample-barcoded 5' primer with a J-beta primer mix, a second PCR ran for about 6 to 11 cycles. TCRdb re-derived calls from the 5' RACE reads in MiXCR, one entry per CDR3 protein. The sample has 800,000 or so distinct CDR3 sequences, 20% to 25% seen once. The same data also went into a second study, on T cells of mothers and their children.

Sequences were obtained from blood. This chain uses TRBV4-3 with TRBJ2-2, with 11 bases lining up with TRBD2. This TCR derives from a boy aged 5-17 years in good health. The CDR3 coding sequence is TGCGCCAGCAGCCAAGCCCGACTAGCGGGAAACACCGGGGAGCTGTTTTTT. It codes for CASSQARLAGNTGELFF.